These 24 T cell receptor beta chains originate from one sample sequenced in a study of shared clonotypes between healthy human individuals. Selected positively for CCR7 and CD45RO-negative, naive CD8 cells excluded terminally differentiated effector memory CD45RA+ cells. Clones were read by immunoSEQ multiplex PCR, and TCRdb kept only the in-frame ones, dropping some. The sample carries roughly 1,800,000 clones, just under 95% recorded once. The sample comprised naive CD8+ T cells sorted from blood. The receptors were gathered from a man younger than 35 in good health.

This clone was observed once. The chain uses TRBV28 and TRBJ2-2, with 9 bases identical to TRBD1. V lost 6 bases and J lost 1; bases outside the gene matches: 6. CDR3 size: 16 residues. Germline values: CDR1 MDHEN, CDR2 SYDVKM. The CDR3 protein is CASRPPDRGNTGELFF. The CDR3 region has the DNA TGTGCCAGCAGGCCCCCGGACAGGGGGAACACCGGGGAGCTGTTTTTT.

In this sample, this clone turned up once. This sequence joins TRBV4-1 and TRBJ2-5, with TRBD2 as a possible D gene (6 bases). Germline V gene lookup returns CDR1 MGHRA and CDR2 YSYEKL. CDR3 length: 14 residues. With 3 bases removed from V and 2 bases from J, the gap between germline ends came to 10 bases. Here the CDR3 reads CASSQGTLQETQYF. The CDR3 DNA reads as TGCGCCAGCAGCCAGGGGACTTTACAAGAGACCCAGTACTTC.

The chain employs TRBV6-5 and TRBJ1-1, with D perhaps TRBD1 (6 bases). This CDR3 comprises 14 residues. The V end was cut by 4 bases, the J end by 1 base, with 10 bases between. Per the germline V gene, CDR1 is MNHEY and CDR2 is SVGAGI. In DNA, the CDR3 is TGTGCCAGCAGTTCGAGGGGGGAGAACACTGAAGCTTTCTTT. Translating gives CASSSRGENTEAFF.

This clone was seen a handful of times. The chain carries TRBV27 and TRBJ1-1; D is perhaps TRBD1 (5 bases). This CDR3 region has 13 residues. From germline, CDR1 is MNHEY and CDR2 SMNVEV (reference sequence). V shed 6 bases and J shed 1 base, with 9 bases lying between them. CDR3: CASRGTANTEAFF. CDR3 bases: TGTGCCAGCAGGGGGACCGCGAACACTGAAGCTTTCTTT.

As regards this clone: The junction shows a germline mismatch at one end, possibly a read error. The V call is TRBV13, the J call TRBJ2-7, with 11 nucleotides matching TRBD2. Germline V CDR1 and CDR2: PRHDT, FYEKMQ (reference sequence). The CDR3 is 15 amino acids. As DNA, the CDR3 is TGTGCCAGCAGCTTAGGCCTAGCGGGAGGCCCTGACATTGACTTC. Amino acid sequence: CASSLGLAGGPDIDF.

The chain has TRBV15 and TRBJ2-7; 8 bases line up with TRBD1. Germline V lookup: CDR1 LNHNV, CDR2 YYDKDF (reference sequence). V lost 0 bases, J lost 5 bases, and 6 bases stayed unmatched. The CDR3 runs to 15 residues. CDR3 protein: CATSRDRQGQDEQYF. The DNA for the CDR3 is TGTGCCACCAGCAGAGATCGGCAGGGACAGGACGAGCAGTACTTC.

This chain uses TRBV4-1 with TRBJ2-7; tentatively, D is TRBD2 (6 bases). CDR1 and CDR2 from the germline V gene are MGHRA and YSYEKL. The V end was cut by 1 base, the J end by 3 bases, with 10 bases between. The CDR3 contains 14 residues. The CDR3 sequence: CASSQGFSGYEQYF. CDR3 in DNA: TGCGCCAGCAGCCAAGGCTTTAGCGGCTACGAGCAGTACTTC.

On this clone: Other DNA sequences from this sample encode an identical CDR3 as well. The CDR3 spells CASRTGGSNQPQHF. In nucleotides, the CDR3 is TGTGCCAGCAGGACGGGGGGGAGCAATCAGCCCCAGCATTTT. This chain joins TRBV27 and TRBJ1-5, with a possible D match to TRBD1 (5 bases). V lost 6 bases and J 1 base, leaving 10 bases between the germline ends. From germline, CDR1 is MNHEY and CDR2 SMNVEV (reference sequence). This CDR3 has 14 residues.

The chain carries TRBV10-3 and TRBJ1-1; tentative D call: TRBD1 (5 bases). In germline, CDR1 is ENHRY, CDR2 SYGVKD. The CDR3 covers 15 residues. The germline V and J ends were trimmed by 3 bases and 1 base, with 12 bases remaining between them. CDR3 protein: CAISEHKGRNTEAFF. DNA of the CDR3: TGTGCCATCAGTGAACACAAGGGGAGGAACACTGAAGCTTTCTTT.

This chain joins TRBV28 and TRBJ2-4; D not resolved. CDR3 length: 13 residues. Germline V gives CDR1 MDHEN, CDR2 SYDVKM. Between the trimmed V and J ends, which lost 7 bases and 2 bases, there was a span of 9 bases. Here the CDR3 reads CASTPRTKNIQYF. The CDR3 region has the DNA TGTGCCAGCACCCCGCGGACCAAAAACATTCAGTACTTC.

This clone was seen a single time. J is TRBJ1-2 and V is TRBV4-1; D is possibly TRBD1 (5 bases). Trimming pared 0 bases from V and 13 bases from J, leaving 12 bases between. Germline CDR1 and CDR2: MGHRA and YSYEKL. CDR3 length: 12 amino acids. The CDR3 sequence: CASSQDRLGTTF. For the CDR3, the DNA is TGCGCCAGCAGCCAAGATAGGTTGGGGACCACCTTC.

The chain is built from TRBV5-1 and TRBJ2-3, with D maybe TRBD2 (5 bases). This CDR3 spans 15 amino acids. Trimming took 1 base from V and 1 from J, leaving 10 bases between them. Germline lookup yields CDR1 SGHRS and CDR2 YFSETQ. Written as DNA, the CDR3 is TGCGCCAGCAGCTTGTACGTTAGCGGCACAGATACGCAGTATTTT. It translates to CASSLYVSGTDTQYF.

As concerns this clone: The identical CDR3 is also encoded by other nucleotide sequences in the sample. The gene calls are TRBV4-1 and TRBJ1-1, with D possibly TRBD1 on 5 matching bases. V was trimmed by 3 bases and J by 1 base, leaving 9 bases between them. This CDR3 spans 14 amino acids. Germline lookup yields CDR1 MGHRA and CDR2 YSYEKL. CDR3 loop: CASSHGRENTEAFF. In DNA, the CDR3 is TGCGCCAGCAGCCACGGCAGGGAGAACACTGAAGCTTTCTTT.

A word on this clone: Other DNA sequences in the same sample also yield this CDR3. This chain links TRBV7-6 with TRBJ2-7; D not resolved. The ends were cut back, 5 bases at V and 4 bases at J, with 9 bases in the middle. Germline V gene lookup returns CDR1 SGHVS and CDR2 FNYEAQ. This CDR3 is 12 amino acids long. In DNA, the CDR3 is TGTGCCAGCAGCCTCCCGTCTTACGAGCAGTACTTC. Translated, it gives CASSLPSYEQYF.

The chain carries TRBV30 and TRBJ2-1, with D uncertain. The CDR3 spans 11 residues. CDR1 and CDR2 from the germline V gene are GTSNPN and SVGIG (reference sequence). Between the trimmed V and J ends, which lost 4 bases and 7 bases, there was a span of 8 bases. The CDR3 nucleotides are TGTGCCTGGAAGGTGGGGAATGAGCAGTTCTTC. Its translation: CAWKVGNEQFF.

The gene calls are TRBV9 and TRBJ2-3; TRBD2 might be the D (5 bases). V was pared by 0 bases and J by 0 bases, with 14 bases between. Germline CDR1 reads SGDLS; CDR2 reads YYNGEE. CDR3 length: 17 amino acids. Here the CDR3 DNA reads TGTGCCAGCAGCGTAGTCCCGAGCGGAAGGAGCACAGATACGCAGTATTTT. This translates into CASSVVPSGRSTDTQYF.

The chain combines TRBV5-1 with TRBJ2-5; D uncertain. Germline CDR1 is SGHRS and CDR2 is YFSETQ. The V end lost 2 bases, the J end lost 3 bases, and 8 bases lay between the germline ends. This CDR3 region has 13 residues. CDR3 sequence: CASSLASEETQYF. CDR3 DNA: TGCGCCAGCAGCTTAGCCAGCGAAGAGACCCAGTACTTC.

This sequence joins TRBV5-1 and TRBJ2-7; maybe TRBD1 (5 bases). V was pared by 0 bases and J by 5 bases, with 12 bases between. Germline CDR1 reads SGHRS; CDR2 reads YFSETQ. The CDR3 loop spans 14 amino acids. CDR3 amino acids: CASSLEAGYHEQYF. CDR3 bases: TGCGCCAGCAGCTTGGAAGCAGGGTACCACGAGCAGTACTTC.

V usage is TRBV7-9 and J usage is TRBJ2-2; 8 nucleotides line up with TRBD1. This CDR3 region has 16 residues. Germline V lookup: CDR1 SEHNR, CDR2 FQNEAQ (reference sequence). V lost 2 bases to trimming and J lost 0 bases; unmatched junction nucleotides: 2. The CDR3: CASSLTGGPNTGELFF. As DNA, the CDR3 is TGTGCCAGCAGCTTAACAGGGGGACCGAACACCGGGGAGCTGTTTTTT.

The genes are TRBV5-6 and TRBJ1-2; 10 nucleotides match TRBD1. The CDR3 extends over 15 amino acids. Germline V gene sequence: CDR1 SGHDT, CDR2 YYEEEE. V gave up 3 bases and J gave up 5 bases; unmatched junction bases: 7. DNA for the CDR3: TGTGCCAGCAGCTCCGACAGGGGGCGGCTTTATGGCTACACCTTC. Its protein is CASSSDRGRLYGYTF.

V and J are TRBV10-3 and TRBJ2-7; tentatively, D is TRBD1 or TRBD2 (7 bases each). Trimming removed 5 bases at V and 0 bases at J, with 17 bases between. CDR1 and CDR2 (germline): ENHRY, SYGVKD. The CDR3 totals 16 residues. In DNA, the CDR3 is TGTGCCATCAGTACCGTACCAGGGGGGGCCTCCTACGAGCAGTACTTC. Its translation: CAISTVPGGASYEQYF.

The genes are TRBV7-8 and TRBJ2-5, with 8 positions matching TRBD2. The DNA end favors TRBJ2-7, so the J call may be wrong. Germline V lookup: CDR1 SGHVS, CDR2 FQNEAQ. This CDR3 contains 15 residues. The CDR3 DNA follows: TGTGCCAGCAGCTTAGAAGCGGGGGACTCCTACGAGCAGTACTTC. This translates into CASSLEAGDSYEQYF.

This clone was found once. The chain has TRBV6-5 and TRBJ2-7; a weak D match, TRBD1 (6 bases). CDR1 and CDR2 (germline): MNHEY, SVGAGI. The CDR3 length is 13 residues. V lost 4 bases to trimming and J lost 5 bases, with 12 bases between them. This CDR3 reads CASSSGNRDEQYF. The CDR3 region has the DNA TGTGCCAGCAGTTCTGGCAACAGGGACGAGCAGTACTTC.

CDR3 sequence: CASSQDFPPQETQYF. The CDR3 coding sequence is TGCGCCAGCAGCCAAGATTTCCCTCCCCAAGAGACCCAGTACTTC. The rearrangement links TRBV4-1 to TRBJ2-5; D unresolved. The CDR3 spans 15 residues. The germline gives CDR1 MGHRA, CDR2 YSYEKL. Trimming shortened V by 0 bases and J by 1 base, and 9 bases separated the two germline ends.